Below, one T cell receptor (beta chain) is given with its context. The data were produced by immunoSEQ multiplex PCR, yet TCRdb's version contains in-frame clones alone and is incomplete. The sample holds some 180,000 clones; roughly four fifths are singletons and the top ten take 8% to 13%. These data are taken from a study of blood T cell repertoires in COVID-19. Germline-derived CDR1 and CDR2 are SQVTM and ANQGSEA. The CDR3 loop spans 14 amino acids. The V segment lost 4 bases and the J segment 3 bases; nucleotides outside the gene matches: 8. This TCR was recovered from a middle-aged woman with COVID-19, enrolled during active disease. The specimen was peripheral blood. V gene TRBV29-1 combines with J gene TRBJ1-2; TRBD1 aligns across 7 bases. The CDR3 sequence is CSVVEGAVYYGYTF. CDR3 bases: TGCAGCGTTGTTGAGGGGGCGGTTTACTATGGCTACACCTTC.